One sample yielded the 11 T cell receptor beta chains listed below, sequenced in a study of T cell clonality in common variable immunodeficiency. Method: immunoSEQ multiplex PCR; TCRdb's copy keeps in-frame clones and lacks some. The sample contains approximately 42,000 clones, none occurring once; 1.3% to 1.5% lies in the top ten. What was sequenced was peripheral blood mononuclear cells. The source is a person aged 18-69 years in good health.

This clone was detected ten times or more. The CDR3 extends 3 residues past the end of the read, so its final part is completed from the germline J gene. The chain couples TRBV30 to TRBJ1-2; 9 bases align to TRBD1. The CDR3 is 12 residues long. Germline V gene data show CDR1 as GTSNPN and CDR2 as SVGIG (reference sequence). V was pared by 5 bases and J by 7 bases, with 5 bases of the junction left unmatched. The part of the CDR3 DNA that was read is TGTGCCTGGGTCCACAGGGGGCTTGGC. Amino acids: CAWVHRGLG. From start to end, the CDR3 is CAWVHRGLGYTF.

This clone came up many times. The read gets to within 3 residues of the CDR3 end, and the germline J gene fills in the rest. V and J are TRBV19 and TRBJ1-5, with no clear D. V gave up 6 bases and J gave up 0 bases, with 12 bases separating them. Germline CDR1 reads LNHDA; CDR2 reads SQIVND (reference sequence). This CDR3 region has 15 residues. CDR3 DNA, as far as it was read: TGTGCCAGTAGCCCGTTCGGTGATAGCAATCAGCCC. It encodes CASSPFGDSNQP. The whole CDR3 reads CASSPFGDSNQPQHF.

This clone has a count of ten or more. The CDR3 extends 3 residues past the end of the read, so its final part is completed from the germline J gene. The chain joins TRBV20-1 to TRBJ2-1; 11 bases are shared with TRBD2. This CDR3 comprises 14 residues. V was clipped by 0 bases and J by 6 bases; unmatched bases: 1. From germline, CDR1 is DFQATT and CDR2 SNEGSKA (reference sequence). The CDR3 DNA, read in part, is TGCAGTGCTAGAGAACTAGCGGGAGTCAATGAG. Translated, it gives CSARELAGVNE. Given in full, the CDR3 is CSARELAGVNEQFF.

This clone was counted ten times or more. The DNA ends 3 residues before the CDR3 does, and the rest of the CDR3 is filled in from the germline J gene. The V and J genes are TRBV20-1 and TRBJ1-5; D is unclear. The germline V gene encodes CDR1 DFQATT and CDR2 SNEGSKA (reference sequence). The V end was cut by 6 bases, the J end by 1 base, with 22 bases between. The CDR3 length is 17 residues. Partial CDR3 DNA: TGCAGTGCGAAGTGGACTCTTAGGGAGGGCAGCAATCAGCCC. It is translated as CSAKWTLREGSNQP. The whole CDR3 sequence is CSAKWTLREGSNQPQHF.

This clone was counted ten times or more. The missing CDR3 end, 3 residues past where the read stops, is filled in from the germline J gene. This chain connects TRBV7-3 to TRBJ2-3; no clear D gene. This CDR3 contains 13 residues. Germline CDR1 reads SGHTA; CDR2 reads FQGTGA. V lost 5 bases to trimming and J lost 5 bases, with 11 bases between them. CDR3 residues: CASSTIAQDTQYF. CDR3 DNA (partial): TGTGCCAGCAGCACAATAGCCCAAGATACG.

This clone was observed many times. Sequencing ends 3 residues short of the CDR3 end; the germline J gene provides the rest. The J gene is TRBJ2-5, the V gene TRBV19, with 8 bases fitting TRBD1. CDR3 size: 16 residues. From germline, CDR1 is LNHDA and CDR2 SQIVND (reference sequence). Trimming took 2 bases from V and 5 from J; bases not matched to a gene: 10. The CDR3 sequence: CASSISGQGAMETQYF. CDR3 DNA (partial): TGTGCCAGTAGTATATCCGGCCAGGGGGCGATGGAGACC.

This clone was counted ten times or more. The CDR3 end is not reached by the read, which stops 3 residues before it; the germline J gene fills it in. The rearrangement links TRBV2 to TRBJ1-6, with D perhaps matching TRBD1 (5 bases). CDR3 length: 15 amino acids. The germline CDR1 and CDR2 sequences are SNHLY and FYNNEI. V gave up 2 bases and J gave up 2 bases, with 7 bases separating them. The CDR3 bases that were read are TGTGCCAGCAGTGAAATCAGGGCCTATAATTCACCC. Translation: CASSEIRAYNSP. The entire CDR3 sequence reads CASSEIRAYNSPLHF.

This clone was recorded at least ten times. The CDR3 end is not reached by the read, which stops 3 residues before it; the germline J gene fills it in. This chain links TRBV18 with TRBJ2-7; D perhaps matches TRBD2 (6 bases). This CDR3 has 12 amino acids. The V end lost 6 bases, the J end lost 6 bases, and 12 bases lay between the germline ends. The germline gives CDR1 KGHSH, CDR2 LQKENI. The CDR3 bases that were read are TGTGCCAGCTCGACTACAGCGGGCGAG. This translates into CASSTTAGE. The CDR3 in full is CASSTTAGEQYF. Variable domain in full (rest from reference TRBV18 and TRBJ2-7): NAGVMQNPRHLVRRRGQEARLRCSPMKGHSHVYWYRQLPEEGLKFMVYLQKENIIDESGMPKERFSAEFPKEGPSILRIQQVVRGDSAAYFCASSTTAGEQYFGPGTRLTVT.

This clone has just a few counts. The covered CDR3 bases are TGTGCCAGCACTTGGGCGGGGGGGGTCTACAATGAG. Translating it yields CASTWAGGVYNE. The whole CDR3 protein is CASTWAGGVYNEQFF. J is TRBJ2-1 and V is TRBV6-9; 9 nucleotides match TRBD2. The CDR3 end is not reached by the read, which stops 3 residues before it; the germline J gene fills it in. Unmatched junction bases numbered 7, after V lost 7 bases and J lost 3 bases. This CDR3 has 15 amino acids. In germline, CDR1 is MNHGY, CDR2 SVAAGI.

Many counts were recorded for this clone. The CDR3 end falls 3 residues outside the read, so it is completed with the germline J gene. The V call is TRBV20-1, the J call TRBJ2-4; TRBD1 aligns across 8 bases. The CDR3 is 12 residues long. CDR1 and CDR2 from the germline V gene are DFQATT and SNEGSKA (reference sequence). The J segment lost 6 bases and the V segment lost 8 bases, leaving 6 bases of the junction unmatched. The CDR3 sequence is CSPRGLGNIQYF. CDR3 bases read: TGCAGTCCCAGGGGGCTTGGAAACATT.

The table lists this clone with many counts. With the read ending 3 residues before the CDR3 end, the germline J gene is used to fill in that end. V is TRBV20-1 and J is TRBJ1-5; a weak D match, TRBD1 (6 bases). V was cut by 3 bases and J by 4 bases, with 13 bases left in between. The CDR3 is 14 amino acids. Germline CDR1 and CDR2: DFQATT and SNEGSKA (reference sequence). The sequenced CDR3 bases are TGCAGTGCTAGGGACAGTCGGGGAAATCAGCCC. Translated, it gives CSARDSRGNQP. The whole CDR3 protein reads CSARDSRGNQPQHF.